This T cell receptor beta chain was identified during a study of T cell repertoires in cytomegalovirus infection. Study-wide results and limits: Ex vivo responses were dominated by HLA-C-restricted CMV-specific TCR beta clonotypes.

J lost 9 bases, V lost 7 bases, and 16 bases had no gene match. CDR1 is SGHRS, CDR2 YFSETQ, per germline. CDR3 length: 15 amino acids. Comment on this clonotype: Its antigen is currently unknown.

TCRdb called the reads again in MiXCR, with one record for every CDR3 protein. The table shows 550,000 to 850,000 distinct CDR3 sequences, with approximately 33% occurring only once. V and J are TRBV5-1 and TRBJ2-1, with 7 bases lining up with TRBD1. The sample in question was cultured PBMCs, obtained from culture after CMV antigen stimulation. The receptor was isolated from a human donor in good health (CMV status not recorded). Some clones in this sample may be carry-over from other donors' samples. The CDR3 reads CASGPGQDPRSEQFF. The CDR3 DNA reads TGCGCCAGCGGACCCGGACAGGACCCGAGGAGTGAGCAGTTCTTC.